This is a list of T cell receptor beta chains from one sample in a study of identical twins. TCRdb called the 5' RACE reads again in MiXCR, with one record for every CDR3 protein. The sample holds some 1,700,000 distinct CDR3 sequences, roughly a third seen once. Sequenced input: cord blood. The receptors shown here come from a newborn girl in good health. The CDR3 runs from the conserved cysteine through the conserved F or W. D genes are given only for firm matches. Some rows have no size entry. The others give once, few or many, or a class for an expanded clone.

NA	NA	TRBV29-1	TRBJ2-3	CSFHWDTQYF	TGCAGCTTTCACTGGGATACGCAGTATTTT
TRBD2	few	TRBV12-3/TRBV12-4	TRBJ2-3	CASSLYLAGGGTQYF	TGTGCCAGCAGTTTGTACCTAGCGGGTGGCGGTACGCAGTATTTT
NA	few	TRBV20-1	TRBJ2-1	CSAKTLGDEQFF	TGCAGTGCTAAAACGCTAGGCGATGAGCAGTTCTTC
NA	NA	TRBV6-2/TRBV6-3	TRBJ2-7	CASTSNRASSYEQYF	TGTGCCAGCACCAGCAACAGGGCTTCCTCCTACGAGCAGTACTTC
TRBD1	few	TRBV6-6	TRBJ2-3	CASRRARDSWDTQYF	TGTGCCAGCAGGAGGGCCCGGGACAGCTGGGATACGCAGTATTTT
NA	few	TRBV20-1	TRBJ2-5	CSASRMGGRETQYF	TGCAGTGCTAGTCGGATGGGGGGACGGGAGACCCAGTACTTC
TRBD1	few	TRBV6-2/TRBV6-3	TRBJ1-5	CASSYGGQGARSNQPQHF	TGTGCCAGCAGTTACGGCGGACAGGGGGCGCGGAGCAATCAGCCCCAGCATTTT
NA	NA	TRBV20-1	TRBJ2-5	CSARDEQRVQETQYF	TGCAGTGCTAGAGACGAACAGCGGGTCCAAGAGACCCAGTACTTC
TRBD1	few	TRBV6-1	TRBJ1-1	CASSEKGGGSSEAFF	TGTGCCAGCAGTGAAAAAGGAGGGGGCTCTTCTGAAGCTTTCTTT
NA	NA	TRBV9	TRBJ1-4	CASSVGHKEKLFF	TGTGCCAGCAGCGTGGGACATAAGGAAAAACTGTTTTTT
NA	once	TRBV6-1	TRBJ2-7	CASQRQSYEQYF	TGTGCCAGCCAAAGACAGTCCTACGAGCAGTACTTC
NA	many	TRBV20-1	TRBJ2-7	CSAPDRNYEQYF	TGCAGTGCTCCGGACAGAAACTACGAGCAGTACTTC
NA	few	TRBV5-1	TRBJ1-2	CASSAADGYTF	TGCGCCAGCTCGGCGGCTGATGGCTACACCTTC
TRBD2	few	TRBV9	TRBJ2-1	CASSVGGLAHNEQFF	TGTGCCAGCAGCGTAGGGGGACTAGCCCACAATGAGCAGTTCTTC
TRBD2	few	TRBV10-3	TRBJ2-5	CAIRAGDGETQYF	TGTGCCATCAGAGCGGGAGATGGGGAGACCCAGTACTTC
NA	few	TRBV27	TRBJ1-2	CASSLSARPYGYTF	TGTGCCAGCAGTCTGTCCGCCAGGCCATATGGCTACACCTTC
TRBD1	NA	TRBV5-1	TRBJ1-1	CASSLKSGTGQTEAFF	TGCGCCAGCAGCCTAAAATCCGGGACAGGGCAGACTGAAGCTTTCTTT
NA	few	TRBV9	TRBJ2-1	CASSVFLGTYSYNEQFF	TGTGCCAGCAGCGTATTCCTAGGGACTTACTCCTACAATGAGCAGTTCTTC
NA	once	TRBV4-1	TRBJ1-5	CASSQASSGNQPQHF	TGCGCCAGCAGCCAAGCCTCCAGCGGCAATCAGCCCCAGCATTTT
TRBD1	NA	TRBV7-9	TRBJ1-1	CASLGTGQSIEAFF	TGTGCCAGCCTCGGGACAGGACAATCTATTGAAGCTTTCTTT
TRBD2	NA	TRBV20-1	TRBJ2-1	CSARMTSGGNEQFF	TGCAGTGCTAGAATGACTAGCGGGGGGAATGAGCAGTTCTTC
NA	NA	TRBV5-1	TRBJ1-6	CASSMQQANSPLHF	TGCGCCAGCAGTATGCAACAGGCTAATTCACCCCTCCACTTT
NA	NA	TRBV21-1	TRBJ1-2	CASREKGDYGYTF	TGTGCCAGCCGGGAGAAGGGAGACTATGGCTACACCTTC
NA	few	TRBV20-1	TRBJ1-1	CSALPAGVVNTEAFF	TGCAGTGCTCTCCCGGCGGGGGTAGTGAACACTGAAGCTTTCTTT
NA	few	TRBV27	TRBJ2-1	CASSLSRTENEQFF	TGTGCCAGCAGTTTATCCCGGACAGAGAATGAGCAGTTCTTC
NA	many	TRBV10-3	TRBJ2-3	CAIRDQSDTQYF	TGTGCCATCCGGGACCAGTCAGATACGCAGTATTTT
TRBD1	few	TRBV11-2	TRBJ1-6	CASSSRTGGNSPLHF	TGTGCCAGCAGCTCCCGGACAGGGGGTAATTCACCCCTCCACTTT
NA	NA	TRBV9	TRBJ2-3	CASSVGLWDGRFTDTQYF	TGTGCCAGCAGCGTAGGCCTGTGGGATGGAAGATTCACAGATACGCAGTATTTT
NA	NA	TRBV6-6	TRBJ1-5	CASSYSWGGSNQPQHF	TGTGCCAGCAGTTACTCATGGGGAGGGAGCAATCAGCCCCAGCATTTT
NA	few	TRBV5-6	TRBJ1-2	CASSLVGAANYGYTF	TGTGCCAGCAGCTTGGTAGGGGCCGCTAACTATGGCTACACCTTC
NA	NA	TRBV27	TRBJ2-2	CASSLAGYANTGELFF	TGTGCCAGCAGTTTAGCCGGTTACGCGAACACCGGGGAGCTGTTTTTT
TRBD2	NA	TRBV9	TRBJ2-3	CASSVDGTRTQYF	TGTGCCAGCAGCGTAGATGGGACTAGGACGCAGTATTTT
TRBD1	NA	TRBV2	TRBJ1-1	CASSDDRGRNTEAFF	TGTGCCAGCAGTGATGACAGGGGGCGGAACACTGAAGCTTTCTTT
NA	NA	TRBV11-2	TRBJ1-1	CASSSGGVVDTEAFF	TGTGCCAGCAGCTCCGGAGGGGTGGTGGACACTGAAGCTTTCTTT
NA	NA	TRBV12-3/TRBV12-4	TRBJ2-7	CTSSFRSYEQYF	TGTACCAGCAGTTTTAGGTCCTACGAGCAGTACTTC
NA	few	TRBV29-1	TRBJ1-6	CSVVSSPLHF	TGCAGCGTTGTAAGTTCACCCCTCCACTTT
NA	NA	TRBV7-2	TRBJ2-4	CASNVQGLTPIAKNIQYF	TGTGCCAGCAACGTACAGGGCCTTACCCCAATAGCCAAAAACATTCAGTACTTC
NA	NA	TRBV27	TRBJ1-5	CASSLSTSNQPQHF	TGTGCCAGCAGTTTAAGTACGAGCAATCAGCCCCAGCATTTT
NA	many	TRBV29-1	TRBJ2-3	CSVEQGTDTQYF	TGCAGCGTTGAACAGGGCACAGATACGCAGTATTTT
TRBD1	few	TRBV25-1	TRBJ1-4	CASSRTGGEDDRKLFF	TGTGCCAGCAGTAGGACAGGGGGCGAGGACGATCGAAAACTGTTTTTT
TRBD1	NA	TRBV10-3	TRBJ2-7	CAIRLDRVYEQYF	TGTGCCATCAGATTGGACAGGGTCTACGAGCAGTACTTC
TRBD2	NA	TRBV20-1	TRBJ2-1	CSATALAGVPSYNEQFF	TGCAGTGCTACCGCCCTAGCGGGAGTACCCTCCTACAATGAGCAGTTCTTC
TRBD2	NA	TRBV24-1	TRBJ2-1	CATSDPGLAGGRALYNEQFF	TGTGCCACCAGTGATCCAGGACTAGCGGGGGGACGTGCCCTCTACAATGAGCAGTTCTTC
NA	few	TRBV11-2	TRBJ2-7	CASLGLRGAYEQYF	TGTGCCAGCCTGGGCCTGAGGGGAGCCTACGAGCAGTACTTC
TRBD1	NA	TRBV27	TRBJ1-1	CAIKPTGSTEAFF	TGTGCCATCAAACCGACAGGGAGCACTGAAGCTTTCTTT
NA	few	TRBV5-1	TRBJ2-3	CASTPEGDTQYF	TGCGCCAGCACCCCCGAGGGGGATACGCAGTATTTT
NA	NA	TRBV4-2	TRBJ2-3	CASSQDLEGWGTDTQYF	TGTGCCAGCAGCCAAGATCTGGAGGGGTGGGGCACAGATACGCAGTATTTT
NA	few	TRBV7-9	TRBJ1-2	CASSLWQEGYGYTF	TGTGCCAGCAGCTTATGGCAGGAGGGCTATGGCTACACCTTC